The source of this T cell receptor (beta chain) is a study of T cell repertoires in ileal Crohn's disease. Turning to the study itself: At surgery, 30% to 35% of patients smoked, with median disease duration about eight years.

Trimming removed 1 base at V and 7 bases at J, with 14 bases between. CDR1 is SNHLY and CDR2 is FYNNEI in the germline V gene. This CDR3 spans 15 amino acids. Per sample, 500 to 650 nanograms of biopsy DNA were TCRB immunosequenced. Assay: immunoSEQ multiplex PCR; the TCRdb copy retains only in-frame clones and omits some. This table has fewer than 4,500 clones, approximately 80% appearing once. Comment on this clone: Antigen unknown.

Overall study results and limits: Compared with non-smokers, active smokers at surgery showed more clonal expansions. Mucosal expansions were suggested to be mainly CD8 T cells.

Sequencing was carried out using ileal tissue. The chain has TRBV2 and TRBJ1-5, with a tentative D call TRBD1 (5 bases). This sequence originates from an adult with Crohn's disease. CDR3 bases: TGTGCCAGCAGTGAAGGCGGGGGGAGCCGCCAGCCCCAGCATTTT. Protein: CASSEGGGSRQPQHF.